The T cell receptor beta chain described here comes from a study of T cell changes during pregnancy in multiple sclerosis. Only in-frame clones appear in the TCRdb table, and some are missing; sequencing was by immunoSEQ multiplex PCR. The profile shows just over 90,000 clones, roughly 91% of them singletons. This specimen was peripheral blood, taken after pregnancy. This sequence was found in a female donor in good health, enrolled as a control in a pregnancy study.

This chain's CDR3 is CASSLPGNLNTEAFF. The DNA of the CDR3 is TGTGCCAGCAGTTTACCAGGGAACCTGAACACTGAAGCTTTCTTT. This chain uses TRBV28 with TRBJ1-1, with D possibly TRBD1 on 5 matching bases. V dropped 2 bases and J dropped 0 bases, with 10 bases sitting between them. Germline V lookup: CDR1 MDHEN, CDR2 SYDVKM. The length of the CDR3 is 15 residues.